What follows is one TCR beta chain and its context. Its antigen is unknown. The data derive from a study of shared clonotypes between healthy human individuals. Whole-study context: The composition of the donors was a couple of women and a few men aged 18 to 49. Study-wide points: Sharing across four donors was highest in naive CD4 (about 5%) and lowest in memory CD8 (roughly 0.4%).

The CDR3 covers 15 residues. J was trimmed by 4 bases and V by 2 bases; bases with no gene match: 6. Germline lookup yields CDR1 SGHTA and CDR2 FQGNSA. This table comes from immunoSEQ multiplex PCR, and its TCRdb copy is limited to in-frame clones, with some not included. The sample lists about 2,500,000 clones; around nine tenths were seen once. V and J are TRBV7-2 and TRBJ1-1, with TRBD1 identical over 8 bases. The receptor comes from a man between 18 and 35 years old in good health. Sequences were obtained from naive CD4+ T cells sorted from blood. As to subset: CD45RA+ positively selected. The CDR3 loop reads CASSLQGAVGTEAFF. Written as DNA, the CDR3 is TGTGCCAGCAGCTTACAGGGGGCGGTAGGCACTGAAGCTTTCTTT.